This record covers a single T cell receptor (beta chain). The data derive from a study of blood T cell repertoires in COVID-19. Original methodology: Reference gene primer amplification gave estimated nucleated cell counts. Sequenced by immunoSEQ multiplex PCR; TCRdb stores in-frame clones only, minus some. That table gives V, J and clone size, and the DNA gave D and trimming. This sample has approximately 150,000 clones, with about three quarters found just once. V lost 3 bases and J lost 3, with 19 bases in between. The germline CDR1 and CDR2 sequences are MNHEY and SVGEGT. The CDR3 length is 17 residues.

The TCR comes from a man aged 45-65 years with acute or convalescent COVID-19. The sample taken for sequencing was peripheral blood. The V and J genes are TRBV6-2 or TRBV6-3 and TRBJ2-3; weak D call: TRBD1 (5 bases). The DNA of the CDR3 is TGTGCCAGCAGTTATGCCCCAGGGCAGCCGAGGACAGATACGCAGTATTTT. Translated, it gives CASSYAPGQPRTDTQYF.